The 32 T cell receptor beta chains presented below share a single source sample, sequenced in a study of glioma-infiltrating T cells. TCR alpha and beta CDR3 regions were amplified from RNA using iRepertoire nested multiplex PCR. MiXCR, applied by TCRdb to the multiplex PCR reads, yields one record per CDR3 protein. Here the sample spans some 130,000 distinct CDR3 sequences, about 25% being singletons. Sequenced material: glioma tissue, nonneoplastic brain tissue, or PBMCs (not recorded which). Every receptor here comes from a human donor with low-grade glioma or glioblastoma, undergoing nonglioma brain surgery, or in good health (not recorded which).

This clonotype was seen ten or more times. The chain uses TRBV20-1 and TRBJ2-3; 10 positions agree with TRBD2. J lost 1 base, V lost 0 bases, and 7 bases had no gene match. The CDR3 extends over 17 amino acids. CDR1 DFQATT and CDR2 SNEGSKA come from the germline V gene (reference sequence). The CDR3 reads CSARDIWLAGGTDTQYF. CDR3 nucleotide sequence: TGCAGTGCTAGAGATATTTGGCTAGCGGGGGGCACAGATACGCAGTATTTT.

The rearrangement links TRBV7-3 to TRBJ2-1, with 7 bases fitting TRBD2. Per germline, CDR1 SGHTA and CDR2 FQGTGA. The CDR3 runs 16 residues. Trimming removed 2 bases from V and 1 base from J; junction bases left unmatched: 5. The CDR3 DNA is TGTGCCAGCAGCTTAGGGTCGGGACTATCCTACAATGAGCAGTTCTTC. It translates to CASSLGSGLSYNEQFF.

V and J are TRBV6-2 or TRBV6-3 and TRBJ1-2; unclear D gene. Trimming shortened V by 6 bases and J by 4 bases, and 15 bases separated the two germline ends. This CDR3 region has 14 residues. Per germline, CDR1 MNHEY and CDR2 SVGEGT. CDR3 sequence (DNA): TGTGCCAGCAGCCAATTTGAGGGAACCTATGGCTACACCTTC. Translated, it gives CASSQFEGTYGYTF.

Turning to this clonotype: An end of the junction differs from the germline gene, which may be a read error. The chain has TRBV20-1 and TRBJ1-2; D gene ambiguous. This CDR3 is built from 15 residues. Germline assignment: CDR1 DFQATT and CDR2 SNEGSKA (reference sequence). The CDR3 spells CSARRTQVAGHGCTF. In DNA form, the CDR3 reads TGCAGTGCCCGGCGAACGCAGGTAGCAGGCCATGGCTGCACCTTC.

This clonotype has more than one count but fewer than ten. The chain combines TRBV28 with TRBJ1-1; no firm D call. CDR3 length: 14 amino acids. The germline V gene encodes CDR1 MDHEN and CDR2 SYDVKM. V was pared by 6 bases and J by 1 base, with 12 bases between. The CDR3 spells CASRLPRQNTEAFF. For the CDR3, the DNA is TGTGCCAGCAGGTTGCCCCGACAGAACACTGAAGCTTTCTTT.

The gene calls are TRBV28 and TRBJ2-2; TRBD2 aligns across 8 bases. V was clipped by 4 bases and J by 6 bases; unmatched bases: 4. The CDR3 sequence is 14 residues long. Germline assignment: CDR1 MDHEN and CDR2 SYDVKM. For the CDR3, the DNA is TGTGCCAGCAGTTCGGGGGGGAGACCCGGGGAGCTGTTTTTT. Encoded protein: CASSSGGRPGELFF.

This clonotype has ten or more counts. The rearrangement joins TRBV7-2 to TRBJ2-3, with a tentative D call TRBD2 (5 bases). From germline, CDR1 is SGHTA and CDR2 FQGNSA. CDR3 length: 13 residues. V was trimmed by 7 bases and J by 6 bases, leaving 14 bases between them. CDR3 amino acids: CASTLRVGDTQYF. CDR3 nucleotide sequence: TGTGCCAGCACCCTGCGGGTCGGGGATACGCAGTATTTT.

This clonotype was recorded at least ten times. V gene TRBV20-1 combines with J gene TRBJ1-6; D gene uncertain. Germline CDR1 reads DFQATT; CDR2 reads SNEGSKA (reference sequence). The CDR3 is made up of 14 amino acids. V was trimmed by 0 bases and J by 8 bases, leaving 11 bases between them. CDR3 amino acids: CSARDPLAYSPLHF. For the CDR3, the DNA is TGCAGTGCTAGAGATCCCCTTGCCTATTCACCCCTCCACTTT.

The chain couples TRBV6-1 to TRBJ1-3; no clear D gene. Trimming took 8 bases from V and 4 from J, leaving 12 bases between them. Germline assignment: CDR1 MNHNS and CDR2 SASEGT. The CDR3 is 13 residues long. The CDR3 DNA reads as TGTGCCAGCGCCGCCTCCGCGGGAAACACCATATATTTT. This sequence encodes CASAASAGNTIYF.

CDR3 region: CASSQERSSGNTEAFF. CDR3 sequence (DNA): TGTGCCAGCAGCCAAGAAAGGTCCAGCGGGAACACTGAAGCTTTCTTT. This sequence joins TRBV14 and TRBJ1-1, with D unresolved. The germline V and J ends were trimmed by 0 bases and 1 base, with 12 bases remaining between them. CDR3 length equals 16 residues. Germline CDR1 reads SGHDN; CDR2 reads FVKESK. The full variable domain, its missing parts supplied by reference TRBV14 and TRBJ1-1, is EAGVTQFPSHSVIEKGQTVTLRCDPISGHDNLYWYRRVMGKEIKFLLHFVKESKQDESGMPNNRFLAERTGGTYSTLKVQPAELEDSGVYFCASSQERSSGNTEAFFGQGTRLTVV.

Details on this clonotype: This may come from a read error, since a much larger clone is one base off. This chain links TRBV7-2 with TRBJ1-1; D unclear. The CDR3 covers 13 residues. CDR1 is SGHTA, CDR2 FQGNSA, per germline. In DNA, the CDR3 is TGTGCCAGCAGCTTCACCGAGGGCACTGAAGCTGTCTTT. It specifies CASSFTEGTEAVF.

The J gene is TRBJ2-1, the V gene TRBV20-1; either TRBD1 or TRBD2 may fit D (5 bases each). The V and J ends lost 0 bases and 4 bases respectively, with 16 bases between them. The CDR3 loop spans 16 amino acids. The germline V gene encodes CDR1 DFQATT and CDR2 SNEGSKA (reference sequence). The CDR3 sequence: CSARDGTGAGYNEQFF. Written as DNA, the CDR3 is TGCAGTGCTAGAGATGGGACGGGCGCCGGGTACAATGAGCAGTTCTTC.

This clonotype was counted only a few times. The genes are TRBV6-6 and TRBJ2-3; D uncertain. V lost 0 bases, J lost 1 base, and 14 bases lay in between. CDR1 MNHNY and CDR2 SVGAGI come from the germline V gene (reference sequence). CDR3 length: 17 amino acids. The DNA of the CDR3 is TGTGCCAGCAGTTACTCGGCCCCAAGGGTGGGCACAGATACGCAGTATTTT. Its translation is CASSYSAPRVGTDTQYF.

The chain links TRBV12-3 or TRBV12-4 to TRBJ2-7; tentatively, D is TRBD1 or TRBD2 (7 bases each). V was cut by 7 bases and J by 0 bases, with 22 bases left in between. The CDR3 runs to 17 residues. Here the CDR3 reads CASTTGGPDRNSYEQYV. In nucleotides, the CDR3 is TGTGCCAGCACCACGGGGGGACCGGACAGGAACTCCTACGAGCAGTACGTC.

This clonotype has at least ten counts. The chain carries TRBV27 and TRBJ2-3; TRBD1 matches at 7 bases. Trimming took 2 bases from V and 2 from J; bases not matched to a gene: 4. The germline V gene has CDR1 MNHEY and CDR2 SMNVEV (reference sequence). This CDR3 region has 15 residues. This CDR3 reads CASSLADRTTDTQYF. CDR3 DNA sequence: TGTGCCAGCAGTTTAGCGGACAGGACCACAGATACGCAGTATTTT.

Of note for this clonotype: A single base separates this from a much larger clone, so it may be a read error. The rearrangement links TRBV20-1 to TRBJ2-1; TRBD1 might be the D (6 bases). Trimming took off 1 base at V and 9 bases at J, with 16 bases between the two ends. The CDR3 is 14 amino acids. Per germline, CDR1 DFQATT and CDR2 SNEGSKA (reference sequence). The CDR3 region is CSARAEGVGGEQFF. The CDR3 DNA is TGCAGTGCTAGAGCTGAGGGGGTAGGAGGTGAGCAGTTCTTC.

This clonotype was found a few times. The J gene is TRBJ2-1, the V gene TRBV9, with 9 bases matching TRBD1. The CDR3 totals 16 residues. With V trimmed by 0 bases and J by 8 bases, 9 bases remained unmatched. Germline V lookup: CDR1 SGDLS, CDR2 YYNGEE. The CDR3 bases are TGTGCCAGCAGCGTAGCTACCGGGACAGGGTTGGATGAGCAGTTCTTC. It translates to CASSVATGTGLDEQFF.

In this sample, this clonotype turned up many times. This chain uses TRBV6-1 with TRBJ2-3; 10 bases are shared with TRBD2. Germline trimming cut 5 bases from V and 4 bases from J; bases unmatched to any gene: 3. CDR1 MNHNS and CDR2 SASEGT come from the germline V gene. The CDR3 has 14 residues. The CDR3 spells CASSKLAGSDTQYF. The CDR3 bases are TGTGCCAGCAGTAAACTAGCGGGGTCAGATACGCAGTATTTT.

This clonotype was found a few times. This sequence may be a read error, since a much larger clone differs from it by one base. The chain links TRBV15 to TRBJ2-3; the match to TRBD1 covers 7 bases. The CDR3 extends over 16 amino acids. CDR1 is LNHNV, CDR2 YYDKDF, per germline (reference sequence). V was clipped by 5 bases and J by 2 bases; unmatched bases: 10. The CDR3 protein is CATSAPGQRYTDTQYF. The CDR3 bases are TGTGCCACCAGCGCCCCGGGACAGAGATACACAGATACGCAGTATTTT.

This clonotype turned up a few times. A much more abundant neighbour one base away suggests this may be a read error. V is TRBV7-2 and J is TRBJ2-1, with D perhaps TRBD1 or TRBD2 (5 bases each). CDR1 is SGHTA and CDR2 is FQGNSA in the germline V gene. CDR3 length: 14 amino acids. The CDR3 sequence: CACARGASYNEQFF. The CDR3 DNA follows: TGTGCTTGCGCCCGAGGGGCTAGTTATAATGAGCAGTTCTTC.

The chain couples TRBV29-1 to TRBJ1-5, with D hard to call. The CDR3 contains 13 residues. Germline values: CDR1 SQVTM, CDR2 ANQGSEA. The CDR3 DNA reads TGCATCGACGGGCAAAACGGGTATCAGCCCCAGCATTTT. Protein sequence: CIDGQNGYQPQHF.

The chain recombines TRBV24-1 with TRBJ1-6; D not resolved. Per the germline V gene, CDR1 is KGHDR and CDR2 is SFDVKD. V was trimmed by 2 bases and J by 7 bases, leaving 20 bases between them. This CDR3 region has 18 residues. The chain's CDR3 is CATSDSRTLSWVNSPLHF. CDR3 DNA sequence: TGTGCCACCAGTGATTCCCGGACCCTCTCTTGGGTGAATTCACCCCTCCACTTT.

As regards this clonotype: This may arise from a read error, as a much more abundant clone is one base away. V is TRBV20-1 and J is TRBJ2-5; the match to TRBD2 covers 12 bases. This CDR3 contains 18 residues. CDR1 and CDR2 (germline): DFQATT, SNEGSKA (reference sequence). The V gene end was trimmed by 6 bases and the J gene end by 11 bases; junction bases not matched to a gene: 25. The CDR3 DNA sequence: TGCAGTGCAAGGGGACTAGCGGGCTTAACGAGCTCCTACAATGAGCAGTACTTC. This gives the protein CSARGLAGLTSSYNEQYF.

CDR3 in DNA: TGCGCCAGCAGCCAACGACTAGCGGGGGGGCGGAATGAGCAGTTCTTC. It is translated as CASSQRLAGGRNEQFF. The rearrangement uses TRBV4-1 and TRBJ2-1; TRBD2 matches at 14 bases. The germline V gene has CDR1 MGHRA and CDR2 YSYEKL. The CDR3 loop spans 16 amino acids. With 2 bases clipped from V and 7 bases from J, the junction kept 4 bases outside the gene matches.

V usage is TRBV3-1 and J usage is TRBJ2-7, with TRBD1 matching over 8 bases. The CDR3 contains 12 residues. Germline CDR1 is LGHDT and CDR2 is YNNKEL (reference sequence). CDR3 nucleotide sequence: TGTGCCAGCAGCCACGCCCAGGGACAGGTAAACGTC. It codes for CASSHAQGQVNV.

The chain has TRBV7-9 and TRBJ1-2; TRBD1 agrees at 9 bases. This CDR3 region has 14 residues. V lost 5 bases, J lost 7 bases, and 8 bases stayed unmatched. Germline loops: CDR1 SEHNR, CDR2 FQNEAQ (reference sequence). The CDR3 nucleotides are TGTGCCAGCAGCCTAACAGGGGGCGCCCTTGGCTACACCTTC. Encoded protein: CASSLTGGALGYTF.

The chain joins TRBV12-3 or TRBV12-4 to TRBJ1-5; D gene uncertain. The length of the CDR3 is 15 residues. V gave up 8 bases and J gave up 0 bases, with 14 bases separating them. The CDR3 coding sequence is TGTGCCAGCCAAACGGGGTCGGTTAGCAATCAGCCCCAGCATTTT. It codes for CASQTGSVSNQPQHF.

This chain uses TRBV10-3 with TRBJ2-3; D remains unclear. This CDR3 region has 14 residues. V was shortened by 0 bases and J by 2 bases, with 6 bases between the two germline ends. CDR1 is ENHRY, CDR2 SYGVKD, per germline. CDR3 residues: CAISESANTDTQYF. CDR3 coding DNA: TGTGCCATCAGTGAGTCGGCAAACACAGATACGCAGTATTTT.

A few counts support this clonotype. J is TRBJ1-2 and V is TRBV6-6, with a weak D call TRBD1 (6 bases). This CDR3 comprises 16 residues. V was cut by 2 bases and J by 0 bases, with 13 bases left in between. Germline loops: CDR1 MNHNY, CDR2 SVGAGI (reference sequence). Written as DNA, the CDR3 is TGTGCCAGCAGTTACCCCAGTGGGGGCCCTAACTATGGCTACACCTTC. This encodes CASSYPSGGPNYGYTF.

A few counts support this clonotype. Given a much more abundant clone one base away, this may be a read error. The chain employs TRBV28 and TRBJ2-3, with D possibly matching TRBD2 (7 bases). The germline V gene has CDR1 MDHEN and CDR2 SYDVKM. Between the trimmed V and J ends, which lost 11 bases and 5 bases, there was a span of 20 bases. The CDR3 covers 14 residues. In DNA form, the CDR3 reads TGTGCCCTAAGGGGGGGCCTCGGTGTAGATACGCAGTATTTT. Its protein product is CALRGGLGVDTQYF.

This clonotype was observed a few times. The chain combines TRBV20-1 with TRBJ2-3; 10 positions match TRBD1. V shed 4 bases, J shed 0 bases, and the junction held 7 bases outside the gene matches. This CDR3 is 16 amino acids long. The V gene's germline CDR1 is DFQATT and CDR2 SNEGSKA (reference sequence). The CDR3 sequence: CSAKIPGQGSTDTQYF. In DNA form, the CDR3 reads TGCAGTGCTAAAATACCGGGACAGGGGAGCACAGATACGCAGTATTTT.

This rearrangement joins TRBV7-6 to TRBJ2-2, with no clear D. The germline V gene encodes CDR1 SGHVS and CDR2 FNYEAQ. Trimming removed 1 base at V and 3 bases at J, with 12 bases between. The CDR3 totals 16 residues. CDR3 DNA: TGTGCCAGCAGCTTAGGCGGCGCGCCATACACCGGGGAGCTGTTTTTT. Translating gives CASSLGGAPYTGELFF. Complete variable domain (other parts from reference TRBV7-6 and TRBJ2-2): GAGVSQSPRYKVTKRGQDVALRCDPISGHVSLYWYRQALGQGPEFLTYFNYEAQQDKSGLPNDRFSAERPEGSISTLTIQRTEQRDSAMYRCASSLGGAPYTGELFFGEGSRLTVL.